Below are 20 T cell receptor beta chains sequenced from a single sample in a study of cytomegalovirus exposure and HLA in healthy donors. This PCR relied on a set of 60 Vbeta primers and 13 Jbeta primers. The protocol was immunoSEQ multiplex PCR, while the TCRdb copy is restricted to in-frame clones and leaves out a portion. This table holds approximately 110,000 clones, approximately 81% found once. The specimen sequenced was PBMCs. The receptors shown here come from a woman between 18 and 30 years old in good health and CMV-seropositive.

The chain's CDR3 is CASSLPVNTEAFF. CDR3 in DNA: TGTGCCAGCAGCTTGCCGGTGAACACTGAAGCTTTCTTT. The chain recombines TRBV5-6 with TRBJ1-1, with no clear D. V lost 1 base and J lost 0, with 4 bases in between. This CDR3 has 13 amino acids. Germline values: CDR1 SGHDT, CDR2 YYEEEE.

This clone was counted between two and nine times. DNA for the CDR3: TGTGCCAGCAGCCTATGGACAGGGCAAATCTATGGCTACACCTTC. It encodes CASSLWTGQIYGYTF. The chain couples TRBV9 to TRBJ1-2; 8 bases align to TRBD1. Germline V lookup: CDR1 SGDLS, CDR2 YYNGEE. J was trimmed by 4 bases and V by 4 bases; bases with no gene match: 9. The CDR3 runs 15 residues.

The gene calls are TRBV5-4 and TRBJ2-7, with D maybe TRBD1 (5 bases). Germline V CDR1 and CDR2: SGHNT, YYREEE (reference sequence). The CDR3 loop spans 13 amino acids. V was clipped by 10 bases and J by 0 bases, with 14 bases between them. The CDR3 DNA is TGTGCCCTTGGGGCTACCCCCTCCTACGAGCAGTACTTC. This codes for CALGATPSYEQYF.

This sequence joins TRBV27 and TRBJ1-5; a weak D match, TRBD1 (6 bases). This CDR3 spans 15 amino acids. Germline assignment: CDR1 MNHEY and CDR2 SMNVEV (reference sequence). The V and J ends lost 3 bases and 6 bases respectively, with 15 bases between them. The CDR3 loop reads CASSLRTGLGQPQHF. Written as DNA, the CDR3 is TGTGCCAGCAGTTTGAGAACAGGGCTGGGTCAGCCCCAGCATTTT.

The chain has TRBV7-2 and TRBJ2-7; TRBD1 might be the D (6 bases). Germline-derived CDR1 and CDR2 are SGHTA and FQGNSA. V was clipped by 5 bases and J by 2 bases, with 16 bases between them. The CDR3 sequence is 15 residues long. CDR3 protein: CASSPLVQGPYEQYF. Written as DNA, the CDR3 is TGTGCCAGCAGCCCGTTAGTACAGGGTCCCTACGAGCAGTACTTC.

The genes are TRBV19 and TRBJ1-5, with TRBD1 matching 7 bases. The V gene end was trimmed by 3 bases and the J gene end by 7 bases; junction bases not matched to a gene: 6. The CDR3 spans 14 residues. The V gene's germline CDR1 is LNHDA and CDR2 SQIVND (reference sequence). Here the CDR3 reads CASSMKRGQQPQHF. CDR3 nucleotides: TGTGCCAGTAGTATGAAAAGGGGGCAACAGCCCCAGCATTTT.

The V gene is TRBV11-2, the J gene TRBJ2-3; no clear D gene. This CDR3 is built from 11 residues. V lost 4 bases and J 4 bases, leaving 3 bases between the germline ends. From germline, CDR1 is SGHAT and CDR2 FQNNGV. This chain's CDR3 is CASSSSDTQYF. The DNA for the CDR3 is TGTGCCAGCAGCTCTTCAGATACGCAGTATTTT.

Notes on this clone: This may be a read error: a much more frequent sequence differs by one nucleotide. The chain is built from TRBV27 and TRBJ2-7; TRBD2 agrees at 11 bases. The CDR3 loop spans 14 amino acids. Germline values: CDR1 MNHEY, CDR2 SMNVEV (reference sequence). V was pared by 5 bases and J by 2 bases, with 2 bases of the junction left unmatched. For the CDR3, the DNA is TGTGCCAGCAGTATTAGCGGGAGGGCCTACGAGCAGTACTTC. Its protein is CASSISGRAYEQYF.

This rearrangement joins TRBV10-3 to TRBJ2-7; D gene uncertain. The CDR3 contains 11 residues. V gave up 2 bases and J gave up 6 bases, with 5 bases separating them. Germline CDR1 ENHRY, CDR2 SYGVKD. The CDR3 protein is CAISEGLEQYF. As DNA, the CDR3 is TGTGCCATCAGTGAGGGGCTCGAGCAGTACTTC.

The rearrangement links TRBV25-1 to TRBJ1-2, with D possibly being TRBD1 (5 bases). Deletions cut 7 bases from V and 7 bases from J, with 19 bases between. Germline V gene lookup returns CDR1 MGHDK and CDR2 SYGVNS. This CDR3 comprises 14 residues. The CDR3 DNA reads TGTGCCAGCACGACAGATCCCGGCGTGAGTGGCTACACCTTC. Its translation: CASTTDPGVSGYTF.

The rearrangement links TRBV6-6 to TRBJ2-7; tentative D call: TRBD2 (5 bases). V was clipped by 8 bases and J by 3 bases, with 8 bases between them. The length of the CDR3 is 11 residues. The germline V gene encodes CDR1 MNHNY and CDR2 SVGAGI (reference sequence). The CDR3 coding sequence is TGTGCCAGCGGACTCATCTACGAGCAGTACTTC. Translation gives CASGLIYEQYF.

The rearrangement uses TRBV5-1 and TRBJ2-5; TRBD1 matches 7 bases. With 6 bases clipped from V and 0 bases from J, the junction kept 5 bases outside the gene matches. The CDR3 has 14 amino acids. The germline gives CDR1 SGHRS, CDR2 YFSETQ. The CDR3 DNA reads as TGCGCCAGCACCAACGACAGGGACCAAGAGACCCAGTACTTC. It is translated as CASTNDRDQETQYF.

The genes are TRBV5-4 and TRBJ2-5, with 8 nucleotides matching TRBD2. Germline V CDR1 and CDR2: SGHNT, YYREEE (reference sequence). V shed 9 bases and J 5 bases; nucleotides not matched to a gene: 18. The CDR3 has 16 amino acids. CDR3 in amino acids: CATHGGGAGAVETQYF. The CDR3 DNA sequence: TGTGCCACCCACGGGGGTGGAGCGGGAGCAGTTGAGACCCAGTACTTC.

The chain couples TRBV10-3 to TRBJ2-3; possible D gene TRBD2, 6 bases. This CDR3 has 14 residues. The V gene's germline CDR1 is ENHRY and CDR2 SYGVKD. Trimming stripped 8 bases from V and 4 bases from J, with 16 bases between. The CDR3 sequence is CAIQPRLEADTQYF. CDR3 DNA: TGTGCCATCCAACCTCGACTAGAAGCAGATACGCAGTATTTT.

The chain employs TRBV19 and TRBJ2-4, with 9 bases aligning to TRBD1. With 5 bases clipped from V and 8 bases from J, the junction kept 7 bases outside the gene matches. This CDR3 is 14 amino acids long. CDR1 LNHDA and CDR2 SQIVND come from the germline V gene (reference sequence). CDR3 in DNA: TGTGCCAGTAGTCCCCGGGACAGGGAGGACATTCAGTACTTC. Translating it yields CASSPRDREDIQYF.

The chain employs TRBV7-9 and TRBJ1-2; 10 bases are shared with TRBD1. V lost 3 bases to trimming and J lost 6 bases; unmatched junction nucleotides: 7. The germline gives CDR1 SEHNR, CDR2 FQNEAQ (reference sequence). The CDR3 length is 15 residues. In DNA, the CDR3 is TGTGCCAGCAGCTTGTATGACAGGGGGCGTGATGGCTACACCTTC. It codes for CASSLYDRGRDGYTF. The full variable domain, its missing parts supplied by reference TRBV7-9 and TRBJ1-2, is DTGVSQNPRHKITKRGQNVTFRCDPISEHNRLYWYRQTLGQGPEFLTYFQNEAQLEKSRLLSDRFSAERPKGSFSTLEIQRTEQGDSAMYLCASSLYDRGRDGYTFGSGTRLTVV.

The gene calls are TRBV29-1 and TRBJ2-1, with 7 bases aligning to TRBD1. The V gene end was trimmed by 6 bases and the J gene end by 5 bases; junction bases not matched to a gene: 4. The germline CDR1 and CDR2 sequences are SQVTM and ANQGSEA. This CDR3 comprises 12 residues. The CDR3 region is CSVRGTHNEQFF. CDR3 DNA sequence: TGCAGCGTCAGGGGGACCCACAATGAGCAGTTCTTC.

This chain connects TRBV9 to TRBJ2-3; 9 bases match TRBD2. Germline V lookup: CDR1 SGDLS, CDR2 YYNGEE. V lost 1 base to trimming and J lost 5 bases; unmatched junction nucleotides: 8. The CDR3 covers 16 residues. CDR3 DNA: TGTGCCAGCAGCGTAACGCGGGAGGGCCAAGGAGATACGCAGTATTTT. Translating gives CASSVTREGQGDTQYF.

The chain joins TRBV5-1 to TRBJ1-4; 7 nucleotides align to TRBD1. Germline CDR1 is SGHRS and CDR2 is YFSETQ. CDR3 size: 15 residues. J lost 7 bases, V lost 0 bases, and 6 bases had no gene match. The CDR3 here is CASSLATGAPEKLFF. CDR3 nucleotide sequence: TGCGCCAGCAGCTTGGCTACAGGGGCCCCTGAAAAACTGTTTTTT.

The gene calls are TRBV7-8 and TRBJ2-1, with D possibly matching TRBD2 (6 bases). Germline V lookup: CDR1 SGHVS, CDR2 FQNEAQ. V was shortened by 5 bases and J by 5 bases, with 16 bases between the two germline ends. This CDR3 is 15 amino acids long. The CDR3 nucleotides read TGTGCCAGCAGCCGACAGAGGGAGGTACACAATGAGCAGTTCTTC. Translated, it gives CASSRQREVHNEQFF.